One and the same sample provided the 6 T cell receptor beta chains below, sequenced in a study of identifying expanded T cells in peripheral blood (dated by TCRdb to the late 2010s). Libraries were built with the immunoSEQ multiplex PCR assay. The source is immuneACCESS, and TCRdb retained only in-frame sequences with V and J called. Part of the clones is not carried over; for the studies checked, unresolved V genes explain less than half of this, and the remainder is unexplained. For this sample there are some 100,000 clones; about 87% appear just once. The ten largest clones add up to 5.5% of the sample. Sequenced sample: blood. All receptors derive from a person aged 18-70 years in good health.

In its sample, this clone was seen once. The chain links TRBV29-1 to TRBJ2-1; D perhaps matches TRBD2 (6 bases). The CDR3 totals 13 residues. In germline, CDR1 is SQVTM, CDR2 ANQGSEA. Trimming cost V 4 bases and J 7 bases, with 14 bases left between them. CDR3: CSVGDPRENEQFF. CDR3 DNA sequence: TGCAGCGTTGGCGATCCCCGGGAGAATGAGCAGTTCTTC.

The chain joins TRBV9 to TRBJ1-4; TRBD1 is a possible D gene (5 bases). CDR3 length: 15 amino acids. V shed 0 bases and J shed 7 bases, with 13 bases lying between them. Germline V gene data show CDR1 as SGDLS and CDR2 as YYNGEE. This CDR3 is CASSVAGGLGEKLFF. Written as DNA, the CDR3 is TGTGCCAGCAGCGTAGCCGGGGGTTTAGGTGAAAAACTGTTTTTT. Variable domain in full (rest from reference TRBV9 and TRBJ1-4): DSGVTQTPKHLITATGQRVTLRCSPRSGDLSVYWYQQSLDQGLQFLIQYYNGEERAKGNILERFSAQQFPDLHSELNLSSLELGDSALYFCASSVAGGLGEKLFFGSGTQLSVL.

This chain uses TRBV11-2 with TRBJ1-2; D gene unclear. The CDR3 has 12 amino acids. Between the trimmed V and J ends, which lost 2 bases and 7 bases, there was a span of 8 bases. CDR1 is SGHAT, CDR2 FQNNGV, per germline. CDR3 loop: CASSLTSSGYTF. The CDR3, as DNA: TGTGCCAGCAGCTTAACCAGTTCTGGCTACACCTTC. Full variable domain (outside the CDR3, taken from reference TRBV11-2 and TRBJ1-2): EAGVAQSPRYKIIEKRQSVAFWCNPISGHATLYWYQQILGQGPKLLIQFQNNGVVDDSQLPKDRFSAERLKGVDSTLKIQPAKLEDSAVYLCASSLTSSGYTFGSGTRLTVV.

V usage is TRBV30 and J usage is TRBJ2-2; D is undetermined. This CDR3 comprises 13 residues. Germline CDR1 and CDR2: GTSNPN and SVGIG (reference sequence). Between the trimmed V and J ends, which lost 5 bases and 2 bases, there was a span of 9 bases. CDR3 DNA: TGTGCCTGGGAGCAGGCTAACACCGGGGAGCTGTTTTTT. Its protein product is CAWEQANTGELFF. The full variable domain, in which reference TRBV30 and TRBJ2-2 provide the parts outside the CDR3, is SQTIHQWPATLVQPVGSPLSLECTVEGTSNPNLYWYRQAAGRGLQLLFYSVGIGQISSEVPQNLSASRPQDRQFILSSKKLLLSDSGFYLCAWEQANTGELFFGEGSRLTVL.

The chain carries TRBV28 and TRBJ1-2, with TRBD1 identical over 10 bases. Germline-derived CDR1 and CDR2 are MDHEN and SYDVKM. V gave up 6 bases and J gave up 8 bases; unmatched junction bases: 15. The CDR3 is made up of 16 amino acids. CDR3 in amino acids: CASSLGTGAGIRGYTF. Here the CDR3 DNA reads TGTGCCAGCAGCCTGGGGACAGGGGCGGGGATCAGGGGCTACACCTTC.

The CDR3 nucleotides read TGTGCCAGCAGCGTAGGGACCGATCAGCCCCAGCATTTT. Its protein product is CASSVGTDQPQHF. The rearrangement joins TRBV9 to TRBJ1-5; no reliable D call. The CDR3 loop spans 13 amino acids. Between the trimmed V and J ends, which lost 0 bases and 5 bases, there was a span of 6 bases. Germline CDR1 is SGDLS and CDR2 is YYNGEE.